The clone carrying this T cell receptor beta chain was counted many times. TCRdb reanalysed the RT-PCR reads using MiXCR and keeps one entry per CDR3 protein. The sample lists about 700,000 distinct CDR3 sequences, approximately 14% occurring once. The CDR3 is 11 amino acids. The V end was cut by 7 bases, the J end by 4 bases, with 11 bases between. The germline V gene encodes CDR1 SQVTM and CDR2 ANQGSEA. Sequenced input: memory CD4+ T cells from blood. The rearrangement joins TRBV29-1 to TRBJ2-7; no definite D call. The sequence came from a female donor in good health, serving as a healthy control. The CDR3 reads CSARNGYEQYF. The CDR3 region has the DNA TGCAGCGCCAGGAATGGTTACGAGCAGTACTTC.